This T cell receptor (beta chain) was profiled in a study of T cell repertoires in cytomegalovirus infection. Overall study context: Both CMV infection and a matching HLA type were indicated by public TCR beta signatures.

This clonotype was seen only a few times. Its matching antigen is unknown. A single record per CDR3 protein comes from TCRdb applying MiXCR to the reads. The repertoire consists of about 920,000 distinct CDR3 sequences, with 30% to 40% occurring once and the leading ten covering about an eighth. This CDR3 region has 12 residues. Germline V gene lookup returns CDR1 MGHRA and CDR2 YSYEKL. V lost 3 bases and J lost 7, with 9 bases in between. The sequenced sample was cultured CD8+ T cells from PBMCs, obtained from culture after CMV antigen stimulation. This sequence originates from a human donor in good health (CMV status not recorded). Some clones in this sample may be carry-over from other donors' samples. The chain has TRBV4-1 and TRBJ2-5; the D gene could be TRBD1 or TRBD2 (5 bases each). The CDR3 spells CASSHPGGTQYF. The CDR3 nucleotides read TGCGCCAGCAGCCATCCTGGGGGGACCCAGTACTTC.